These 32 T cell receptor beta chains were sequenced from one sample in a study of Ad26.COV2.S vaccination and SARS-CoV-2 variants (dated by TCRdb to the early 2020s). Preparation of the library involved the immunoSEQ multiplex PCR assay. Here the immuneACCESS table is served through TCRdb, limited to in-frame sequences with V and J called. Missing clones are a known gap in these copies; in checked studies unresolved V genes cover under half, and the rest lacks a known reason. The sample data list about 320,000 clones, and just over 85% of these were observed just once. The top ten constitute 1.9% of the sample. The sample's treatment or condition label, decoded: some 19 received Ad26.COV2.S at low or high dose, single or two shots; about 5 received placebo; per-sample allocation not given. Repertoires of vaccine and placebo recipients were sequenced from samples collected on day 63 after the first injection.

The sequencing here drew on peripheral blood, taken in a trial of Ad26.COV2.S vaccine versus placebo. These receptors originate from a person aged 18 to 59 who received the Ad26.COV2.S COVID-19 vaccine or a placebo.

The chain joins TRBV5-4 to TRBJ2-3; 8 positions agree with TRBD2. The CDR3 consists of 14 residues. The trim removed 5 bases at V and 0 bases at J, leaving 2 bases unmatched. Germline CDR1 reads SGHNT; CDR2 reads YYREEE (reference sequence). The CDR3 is CASSPGGSTDTQYF. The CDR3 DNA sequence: TGTGCCAGCAGTCCGGGGGGGAGCACAGATACGCAGTATTTT.

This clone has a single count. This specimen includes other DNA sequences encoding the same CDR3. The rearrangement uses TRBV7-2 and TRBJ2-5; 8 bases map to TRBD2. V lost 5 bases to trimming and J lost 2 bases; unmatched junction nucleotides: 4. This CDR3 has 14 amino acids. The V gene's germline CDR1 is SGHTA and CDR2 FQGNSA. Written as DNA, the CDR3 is TGTGCCAGCAGCCTGGGACTAGTTCAAGAGACCCAGTACTTC. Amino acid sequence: CASSLGLVQETQYF.

CDR3 residues: CAYRDQNTGELFF. Written as DNA, the CDR3 is TGTGCCTACCGGGACCAGAACACCGGGGAGCTGTTTTTT. The chain couples TRBV6-5 to TRBJ2-2, with D possibly called TRBD1 or TRBD2 (5 bases each). V was trimmed by 11 bases and J by 1 base, leaving 11 bases between them. This CDR3 has 13 amino acids. Germline V gene data show CDR1 as MNHEY and CDR2 as SVGAGI.

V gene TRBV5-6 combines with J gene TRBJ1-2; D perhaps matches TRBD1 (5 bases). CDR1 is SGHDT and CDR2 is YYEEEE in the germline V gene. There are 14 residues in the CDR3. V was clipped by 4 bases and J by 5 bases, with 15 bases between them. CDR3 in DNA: TGTGCCAGCAGCAGTATTGGAGGGGCTTATGGCTACACCTTC. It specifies CASSSIGGAYGYTF.

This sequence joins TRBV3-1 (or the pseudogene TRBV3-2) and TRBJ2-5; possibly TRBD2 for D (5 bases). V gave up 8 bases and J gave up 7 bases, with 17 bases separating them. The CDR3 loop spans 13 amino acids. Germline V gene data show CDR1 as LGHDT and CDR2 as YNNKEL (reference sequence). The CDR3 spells CASVGKGAGTQYF. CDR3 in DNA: TGTGCCAGCGTGGGTAAGGGCGCGGGGACCCAGTACTTC.

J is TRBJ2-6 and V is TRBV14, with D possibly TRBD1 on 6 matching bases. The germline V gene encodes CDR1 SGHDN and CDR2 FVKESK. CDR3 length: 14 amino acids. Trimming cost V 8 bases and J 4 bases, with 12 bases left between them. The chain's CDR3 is CASSDRSGANVLTF. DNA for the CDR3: TGTGCCAGCTCTGACAGGTCCGGGGCCAACGTCCTGACTTTC.

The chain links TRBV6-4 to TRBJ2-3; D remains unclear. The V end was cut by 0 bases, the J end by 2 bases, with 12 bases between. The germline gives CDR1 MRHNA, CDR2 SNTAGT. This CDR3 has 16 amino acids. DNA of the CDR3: TGTGCCAGCAGTGACTCGATAGTAGGCCCCACAGATACGCAGTATTTT. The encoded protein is CASSDSIVGPTDTQYF.

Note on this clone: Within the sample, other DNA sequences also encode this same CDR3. CDR3 DNA: TGCGCCAGCAGCAGGGATTACAATGAGCAGTTCTTC. Its translation: CASSRDYNEQFF. This rearrangement joins TRBV5-1 to TRBJ2-1; D unresolved. Germline V gene lookup returns CDR1 SGHRS and CDR2 YFSETQ. V was cut by 4 bases and J by 4 bases, with 6 bases left in between. There are 12 residues in the CDR3.

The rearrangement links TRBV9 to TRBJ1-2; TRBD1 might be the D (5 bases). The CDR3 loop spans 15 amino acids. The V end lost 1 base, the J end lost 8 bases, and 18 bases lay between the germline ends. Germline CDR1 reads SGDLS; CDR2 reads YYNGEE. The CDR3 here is CASSVNEQGTNGYTF. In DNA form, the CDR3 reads TGTGCCAGCAGCGTAAACGAGCAGGGTACTAACGGCTACACCTTC.

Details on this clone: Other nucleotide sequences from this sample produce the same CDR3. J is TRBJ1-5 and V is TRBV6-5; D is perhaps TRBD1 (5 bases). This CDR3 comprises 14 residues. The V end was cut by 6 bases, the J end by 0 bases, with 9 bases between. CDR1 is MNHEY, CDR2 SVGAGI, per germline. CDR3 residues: CASSRGDSNQPQHF. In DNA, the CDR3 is TGTGCCAGCAGCCGGGGGGATAGCAATCAGCCCCAGCATTTT.

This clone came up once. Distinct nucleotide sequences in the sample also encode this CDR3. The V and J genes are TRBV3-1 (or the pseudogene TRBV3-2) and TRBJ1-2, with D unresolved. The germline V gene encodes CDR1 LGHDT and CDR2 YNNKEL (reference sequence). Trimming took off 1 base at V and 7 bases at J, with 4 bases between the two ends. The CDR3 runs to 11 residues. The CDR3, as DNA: TGTGCCAGCAGCCAAGGGGTTGGCTACACCTTC. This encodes CASSQGVGYTF.

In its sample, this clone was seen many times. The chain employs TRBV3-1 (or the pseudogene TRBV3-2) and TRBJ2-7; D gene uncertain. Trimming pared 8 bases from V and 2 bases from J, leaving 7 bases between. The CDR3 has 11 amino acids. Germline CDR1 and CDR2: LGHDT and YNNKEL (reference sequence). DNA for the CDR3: TGTGCCAGCGTTGGACCCTACGAGCAGTACTTC. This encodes CASVGPYEQYF.

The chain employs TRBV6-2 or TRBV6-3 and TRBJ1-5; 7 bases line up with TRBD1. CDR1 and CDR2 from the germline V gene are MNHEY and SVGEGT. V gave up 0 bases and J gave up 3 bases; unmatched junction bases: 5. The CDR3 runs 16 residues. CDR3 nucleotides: TGTGCCAGCAGTTACTCGGGGACAGCTTTCAATCAGCCCCAGCATTTT. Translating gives CASSYSGTAFNQPQHF.

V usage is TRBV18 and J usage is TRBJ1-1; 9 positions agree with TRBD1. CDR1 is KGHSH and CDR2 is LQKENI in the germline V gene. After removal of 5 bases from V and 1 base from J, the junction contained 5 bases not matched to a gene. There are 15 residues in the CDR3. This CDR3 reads CASSKTGGRNTEAFF. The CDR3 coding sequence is TGTGCCAGCTCAAAGACAGGGGGTAGGAACACTGAAGCTTTCTTT.

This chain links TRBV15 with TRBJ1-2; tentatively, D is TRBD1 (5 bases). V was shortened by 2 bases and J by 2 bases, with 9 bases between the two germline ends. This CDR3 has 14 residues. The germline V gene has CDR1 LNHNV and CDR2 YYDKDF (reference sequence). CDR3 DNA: TGTGCCACCAGCAGACAGGGTTCGAACTATGGCTACACCTTC. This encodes CATSRQGSNYGYTF.

This chain's CDR3 is CASSERRGVDGYTF. The DNA of the CDR3 is TGTGCCAGCAGTGAACGCAGGGGAGTTGATGGCTACACCTTC. The chain employs TRBV6-1 and TRBJ1-2, with D maybe TRBD1 (6 bases). The length of the CDR3 is 14 residues. Trimming removed 2 bases at V and 6 bases at J, with 13 bases between. The germline V gene encodes CDR1 MNHNS and CDR2 SASEGT.

CDR3 sequence (DNA): TGCAGTGCTAGTTCCGTTCCCGGGGAGCTGTTTTTT. It yields the protein CSASSVPGELFF. V gene TRBV20-1 combines with J gene TRBJ2-2, with unresolved D. V was pared by 3 bases and J by 6 bases, with 8 bases between. This CDR3 is 12 amino acids long. Germline assignment: CDR1 DFQATT and CDR2 SNEGSKA (reference sequence).

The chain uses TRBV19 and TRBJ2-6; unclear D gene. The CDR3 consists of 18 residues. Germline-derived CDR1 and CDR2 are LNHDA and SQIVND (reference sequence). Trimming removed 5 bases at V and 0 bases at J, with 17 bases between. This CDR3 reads CASSGLPPRPSGANVLTF. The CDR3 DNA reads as TGTGCCAGTAGTGGCCTGCCCCCTCGACCCTCTGGGGCCAACGTCCTGACTTTC.

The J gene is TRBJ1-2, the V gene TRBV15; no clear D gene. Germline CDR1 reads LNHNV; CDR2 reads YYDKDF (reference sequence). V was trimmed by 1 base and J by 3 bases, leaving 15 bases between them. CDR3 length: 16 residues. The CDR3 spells CATSRVSPGSYYGYTF. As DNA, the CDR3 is TGTGCCACCAGCAGAGTGTCCCCGGGTTCCTACTATGGCTACACCTTC.

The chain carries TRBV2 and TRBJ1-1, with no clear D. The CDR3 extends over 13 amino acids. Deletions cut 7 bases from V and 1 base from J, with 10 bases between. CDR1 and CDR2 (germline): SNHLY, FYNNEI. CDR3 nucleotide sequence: TGTGCCAGCAAAGAGGCCCAGAACACTGAAGCTTTCTTT. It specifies CASKEAQNTEAFF.

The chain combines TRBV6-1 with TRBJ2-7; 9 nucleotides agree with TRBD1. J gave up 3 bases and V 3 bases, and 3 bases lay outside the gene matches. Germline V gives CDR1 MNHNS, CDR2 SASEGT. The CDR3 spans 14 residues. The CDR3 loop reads CASSEGQGGYEQYF. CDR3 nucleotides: TGTGCCAGCAGTGAGGGACAGGGAGGCTACGAGCAGTACTTC.

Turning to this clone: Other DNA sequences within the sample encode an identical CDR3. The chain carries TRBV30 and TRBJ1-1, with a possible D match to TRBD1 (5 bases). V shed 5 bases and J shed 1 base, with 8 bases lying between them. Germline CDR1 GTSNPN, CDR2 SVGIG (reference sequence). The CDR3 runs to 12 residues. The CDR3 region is CAWVQGNTEAFF. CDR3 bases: TGTGCCTGGGTCCAGGGGAACACTGAAGCTTTCTTT.

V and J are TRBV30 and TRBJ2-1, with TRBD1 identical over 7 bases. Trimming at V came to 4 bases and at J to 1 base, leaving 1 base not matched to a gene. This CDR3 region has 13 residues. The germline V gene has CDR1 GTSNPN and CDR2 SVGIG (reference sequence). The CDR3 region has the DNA TGTGCCTGGACCAGGGGGTCCTACAATGAGCAGTTCTTC. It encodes CAWTRGSYNEQFF.

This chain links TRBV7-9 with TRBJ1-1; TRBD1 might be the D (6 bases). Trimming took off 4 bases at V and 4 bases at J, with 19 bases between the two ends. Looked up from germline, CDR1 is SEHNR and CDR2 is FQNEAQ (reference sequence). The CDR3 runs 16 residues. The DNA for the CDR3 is TGTGCCAGCAGCTCGGGTCGGGGGGGCGATGCCACTGAAGCTTTCTTT. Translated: CASSSGRGGDATEAFF.

The CDR3 sequence is CASRRQVQANYGYTF. The CDR3 bases are TGTGCCAGCAGGCGACAGGTTCAAGCTAACTATGGCTACACCTTC. This chain connects TRBV7-2 to TRBJ1-2; D is perhaps TRBD1 (6 bases). The germline V gene encodes CDR1 SGHTA and CDR2 FQGNSA. This CDR3 has 15 residues. V was clipped by 6 bases and J by 0 bases, with 14 bases between them.

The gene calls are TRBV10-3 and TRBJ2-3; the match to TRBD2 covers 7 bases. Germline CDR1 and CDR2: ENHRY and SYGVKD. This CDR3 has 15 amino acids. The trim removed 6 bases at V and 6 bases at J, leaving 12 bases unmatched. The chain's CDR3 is CAIRRAASGPDTQYF. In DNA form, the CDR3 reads TGTGCCATCAGGAGGGCGGCTAGCGGACCGGATACGCAGTATTTT.

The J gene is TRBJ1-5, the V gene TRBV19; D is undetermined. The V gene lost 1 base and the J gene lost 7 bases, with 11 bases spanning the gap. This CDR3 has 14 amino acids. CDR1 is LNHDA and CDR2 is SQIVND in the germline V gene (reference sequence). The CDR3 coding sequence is TGTGCCAGTAGTATAGCCGGGGATGGGCAGCCCCAGCATTTT. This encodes CASSIAGDGQPQHF. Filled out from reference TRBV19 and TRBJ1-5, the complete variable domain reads DGGITQSPKYLFRKEGQNVTLSCEQNLNHDAMYWYRQDPGQGLRLIYYSQIVNDFQKGDIAEGYSVSREKKESFPLTVTSAQKNPTAFYLCASSIAGDGQPQHFGDGTRLSIL.

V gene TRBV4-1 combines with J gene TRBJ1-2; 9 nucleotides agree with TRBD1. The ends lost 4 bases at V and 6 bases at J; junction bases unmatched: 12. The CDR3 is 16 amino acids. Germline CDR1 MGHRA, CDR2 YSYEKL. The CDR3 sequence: CASSPGTGSMLHGYTF. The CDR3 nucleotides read TGCGCCAGCAGCCCAGGGACAGGGAGCATGCTACATGGCTACACCTTC.

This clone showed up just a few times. CDR3 sequence (DNA): TGTGCCAGCAGCAGACAGTTCCATAATTCACCCCTCCACTTT. As protein: CASSRQFHNSPLHF. The rearrangement uses TRBV7-2 and TRBJ1-6, with D tentatively TRBD1 (5 bases). Trimming stripped 5 bases from V and 5 bases from J, with 10 bases between. CDR3 length: 14 amino acids. Germline assignment: CDR1 SGHTA and CDR2 FQGNSA.

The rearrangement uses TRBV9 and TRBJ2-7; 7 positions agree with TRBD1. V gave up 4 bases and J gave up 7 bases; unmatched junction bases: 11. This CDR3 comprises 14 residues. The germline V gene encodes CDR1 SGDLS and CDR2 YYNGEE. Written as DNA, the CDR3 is TGTGCCAGCAGCCCTACAGGGGTAACTGAGGAGCAGTACTTC. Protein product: CASSPTGVTEEQYF.

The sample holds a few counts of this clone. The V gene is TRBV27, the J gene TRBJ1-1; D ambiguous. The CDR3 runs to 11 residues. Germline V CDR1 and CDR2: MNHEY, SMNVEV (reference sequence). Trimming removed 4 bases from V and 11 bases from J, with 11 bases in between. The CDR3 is CASSYGLEAFF. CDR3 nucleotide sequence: TGTGCCAGCAGTTATGGGCTGGAGGCTTTCTTT.

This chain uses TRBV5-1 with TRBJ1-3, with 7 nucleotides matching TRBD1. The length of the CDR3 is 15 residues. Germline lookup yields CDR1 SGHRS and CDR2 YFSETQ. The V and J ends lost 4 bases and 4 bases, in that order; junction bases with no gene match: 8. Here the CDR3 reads CASSLGQTPGNTIYF. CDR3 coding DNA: TGCGCCAGCAGCCTGGGACAGACACCGGGAAACACCATATATTTT. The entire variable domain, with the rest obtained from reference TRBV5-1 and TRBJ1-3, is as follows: KAGVTQTPRYLIKTRGQQVTLSCSPISGHRSVSWYQQTPGQGLQFLFEYFSETQRNKGNFPGRFSGRQFSNSRSEMNVSTLELGDSALYLCASSLGQTPGNTIYFGEGSWLTVV.